These 2 T cell receptor beta chains were sequenced from one sample in a study of blood T cells in healthy people across ages. Combining a sample-barcoded 5' primer with a J-beta primer mix, a second PCR ran for 7 to 11 cycles. TCRdb passed the 5' RACE reads through MiXCR, listing each CDR3 protein once. The sample contains 500,000 to 600,000 distinct CDR3 sequences, approximately 30% of which appear only once. Sequencing was performed on blood. These receptors all come from a woman aged 70-85 years in good health.

This clonotype was seen only a few times. An end of the junction differs from the germline gene, which may be a read error. The chain joins TRBV7-2 to TRBJ1-2; TRBD1 matches 8 bases. CDR1 is SGHTA, CDR2 FQGNSA, per germline. This CDR3 has 16 amino acids. The CDR3 DNA is TGTGCCGGCAGTTACCTCGCAGGGGGCGCTAACTATGGCCACACCTTC. This gives the protein CAGSYLAGGANYGHTF.

This clonotype was observed a handful of times. This chain connects TRBV24-1 to TRBJ2-3, with D uncertain. Between the trimmed V and J ends, which lost 3 bases and 5 bases, there was a span of 11 bases. CDR1 and CDR2 (germline): KGHDR, SFDVKD. The CDR3 consists of 14 residues. The CDR3 nucleotides are TGTGCCACCAGTGATACAGTAGCAGGAGATACGCAGTATTTT. As protein: CATSDTVAGDTQYF.